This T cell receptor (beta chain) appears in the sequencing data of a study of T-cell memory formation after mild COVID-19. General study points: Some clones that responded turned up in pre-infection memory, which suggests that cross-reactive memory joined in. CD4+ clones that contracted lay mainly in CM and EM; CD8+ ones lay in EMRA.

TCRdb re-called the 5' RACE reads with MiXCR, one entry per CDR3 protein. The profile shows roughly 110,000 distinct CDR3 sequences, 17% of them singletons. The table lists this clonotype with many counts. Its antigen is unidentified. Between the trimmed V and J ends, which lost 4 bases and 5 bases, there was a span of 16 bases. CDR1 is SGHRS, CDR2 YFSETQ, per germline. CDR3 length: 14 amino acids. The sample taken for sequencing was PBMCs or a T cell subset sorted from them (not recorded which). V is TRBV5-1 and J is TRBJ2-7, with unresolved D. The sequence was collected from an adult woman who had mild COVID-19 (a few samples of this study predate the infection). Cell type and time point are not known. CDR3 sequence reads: CASSQSTGYHEQYF. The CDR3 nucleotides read TGCGCCAGCAGCCAATCGACTGGCTACCACGAGCAGTACTTC.